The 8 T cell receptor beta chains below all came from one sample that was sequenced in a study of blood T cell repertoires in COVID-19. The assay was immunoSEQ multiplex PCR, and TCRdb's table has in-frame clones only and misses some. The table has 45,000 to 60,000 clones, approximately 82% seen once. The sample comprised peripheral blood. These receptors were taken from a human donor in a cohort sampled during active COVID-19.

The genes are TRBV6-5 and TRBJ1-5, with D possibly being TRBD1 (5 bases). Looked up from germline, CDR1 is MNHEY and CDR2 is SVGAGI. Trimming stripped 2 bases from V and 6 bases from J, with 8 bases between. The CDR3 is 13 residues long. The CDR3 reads CASSYGGGQPQHF. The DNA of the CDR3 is TGTGCCAGCAGTTACGGGGGGGGTCAGCCCCAGCATTTT.

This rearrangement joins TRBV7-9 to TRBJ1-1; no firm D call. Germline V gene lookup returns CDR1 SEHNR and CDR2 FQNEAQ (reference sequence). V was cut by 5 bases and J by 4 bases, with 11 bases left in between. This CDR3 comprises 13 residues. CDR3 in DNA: TGTGCCAGCAGCCCCCTGCGGAGCACTGAAGCTTTCTTT. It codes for CASSPLRSTEAFF.

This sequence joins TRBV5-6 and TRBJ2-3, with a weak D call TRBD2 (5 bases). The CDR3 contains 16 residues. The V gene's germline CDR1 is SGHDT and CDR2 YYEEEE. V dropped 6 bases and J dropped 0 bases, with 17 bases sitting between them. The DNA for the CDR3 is TGTGCCAGCACTTGGGGTGCGGGCGCTAGCACAGATACGCAGTATTTT. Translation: CASTWGAGASTDTQYF.

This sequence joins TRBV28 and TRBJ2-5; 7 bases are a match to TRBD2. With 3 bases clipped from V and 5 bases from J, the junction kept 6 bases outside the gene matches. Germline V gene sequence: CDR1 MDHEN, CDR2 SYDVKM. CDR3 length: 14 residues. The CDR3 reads CASSFPGEGETQYF. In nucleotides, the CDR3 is TGTGCCAGCAGTTTCCCCGGGGAGGGCGAGACCCAGTACTTC.

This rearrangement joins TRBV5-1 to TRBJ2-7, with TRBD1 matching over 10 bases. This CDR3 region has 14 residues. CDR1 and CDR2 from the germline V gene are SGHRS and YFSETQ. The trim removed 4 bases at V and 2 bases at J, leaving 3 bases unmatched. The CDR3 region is CASSPGTGAYEQYF. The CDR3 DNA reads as TGCGCCAGCAGCCCGGGGACAGGGGCCTACGAGCAGTACTTC.

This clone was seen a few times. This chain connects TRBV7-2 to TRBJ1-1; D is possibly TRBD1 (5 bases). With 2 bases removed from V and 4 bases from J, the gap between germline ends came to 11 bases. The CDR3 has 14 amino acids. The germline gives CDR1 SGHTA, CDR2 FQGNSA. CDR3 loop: CASSLLGAVTEAFF. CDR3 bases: TGTGCCAGCAGCTTACTTGGGGCAGTCACTGAAGCTTTCTTT.

CDR3 sequence reads: CASRKNPGQGTDTQYF. The CDR3 nucleotides read TGTGCCAGCAGGAAGAATCCGGGACAGGGGACAGATACGCAGTATTTT. The gene calls are TRBV28 and TRBJ2-3; 10 bases agree with TRBD1. V lost 6 bases, J lost 3 bases, and 9 bases stayed unmatched. This CDR3 has 16 residues. Germline CDR1 reads MDHEN; CDR2 reads SYDVKM.

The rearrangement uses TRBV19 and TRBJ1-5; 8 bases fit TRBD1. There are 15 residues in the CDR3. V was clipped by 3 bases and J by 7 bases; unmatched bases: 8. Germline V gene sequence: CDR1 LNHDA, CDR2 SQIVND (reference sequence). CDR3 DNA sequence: TGTGCCAGTAGTATCCCGCGGACAGGGCGGCAGCCCCAGCATTTT. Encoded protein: CASSIPRTGRQPQHF.